This T cell receptor beta chain is drawn from a study of cytomegalovirus exposure and HLA in healthy donors. Primers for the PCR totalled 60 Vbeta and 13 Jbeta. Here immunoSEQ multiplex PCR was the method, and the copy in TCRdb shows in-frame clones only, minus some. The sample consists of around 130,000 clones, 70% to 85% of them appearing once. For this clone: Its antigen is undetermined.

Study results and limitations: In a later analysis, an Asian-associated ancestry cluster reportedly showed fewer N-insertions than the approximately 660-donor mean. The HLA-A and HLA-B alleles of most subjects were reportedly predicted accurately from TCR beta sequences. Most TCR sequences were uncommon, yet certain public TCRs appeared in many donors. TCR beta chains numbering roughly 150 were designated cytomegalovirus-associated.

Trimming stripped 1 base from V and 7 bases from J, with 14 bases between. CDR1 and CDR2 from the germline V gene are LGHNA and YSLEER. This CDR3 is 15 amino acids long. The V call is TRBV4-3, the J call TRBJ1-5, with unresolved D. The specimen sequenced was PBMCs. This TCR was sampled from a boy younger than 18 in good health and CMV-seronegative. For the CDR3, the DNA is TGCGCCAGCAGCCAAGTATTTGCAGTTAAACAGCCCCAGCATTTT. Its translation: CASSQVFAVKQPQHF.